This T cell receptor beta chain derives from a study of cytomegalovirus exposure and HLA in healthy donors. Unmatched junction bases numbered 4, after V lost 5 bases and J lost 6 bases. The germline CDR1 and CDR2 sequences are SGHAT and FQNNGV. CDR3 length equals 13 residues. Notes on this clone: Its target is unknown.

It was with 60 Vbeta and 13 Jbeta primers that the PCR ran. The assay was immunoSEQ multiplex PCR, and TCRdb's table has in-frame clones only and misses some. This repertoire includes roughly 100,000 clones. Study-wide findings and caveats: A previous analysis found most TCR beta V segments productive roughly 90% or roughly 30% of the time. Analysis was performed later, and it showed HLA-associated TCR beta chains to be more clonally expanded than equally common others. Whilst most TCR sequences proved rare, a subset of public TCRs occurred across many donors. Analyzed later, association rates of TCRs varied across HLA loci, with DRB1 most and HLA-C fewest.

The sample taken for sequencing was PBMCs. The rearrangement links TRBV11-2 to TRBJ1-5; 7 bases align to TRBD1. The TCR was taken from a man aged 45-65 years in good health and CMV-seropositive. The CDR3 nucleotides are TGTGCCAGCAGCACCCAGGGGGGTCAGCCCCAGCATTTT. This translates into CASSTQGGQPQHF.